Sequencing of this T cell receptor beta chain was carried out in a study of blood T cell repertoires in COVID-19. Study information: PBMCs, B-cell-depleted T cells, or T cells were the source of the cDNA or gDNA that made up the material.

In Seattle, patients joined the study during active infection and were tracked longitudinally. Under the authors' procedure: Amplification with reference gene primers provided the estimates of nucleated cell counts. Only in-frame clones appear in the TCRdb table, and some are missing; sequencing was by immunoSEQ multiplex PCR. V and J calls and clone size are as listed in that table; D and trimming were resolved from the DNA. The table shows roughly 480,000 clones, with about 88% occurring only once. After removal of 5 bases from V and 3 bases from J, the junction contained 4 bases not matched to a gene. This CDR3 is built from 15 residues. Germline CDR1 and CDR2: MNHEY and SMNVEV (reference sequence).

This receptor was obtained from a man aged 18-30 years with COVID-19, enrolled during active disease. Material: peripheral blood. V and J are TRBV27 and TRBJ2-3, with 11 bases matching TRBD2. Written as DNA, the CDR3 is TGTGCCAGCAGTCCGACTAGCGGGATGACAGATACGCAGTATTTT. It codes for CASSPTSGMTDTQYF.